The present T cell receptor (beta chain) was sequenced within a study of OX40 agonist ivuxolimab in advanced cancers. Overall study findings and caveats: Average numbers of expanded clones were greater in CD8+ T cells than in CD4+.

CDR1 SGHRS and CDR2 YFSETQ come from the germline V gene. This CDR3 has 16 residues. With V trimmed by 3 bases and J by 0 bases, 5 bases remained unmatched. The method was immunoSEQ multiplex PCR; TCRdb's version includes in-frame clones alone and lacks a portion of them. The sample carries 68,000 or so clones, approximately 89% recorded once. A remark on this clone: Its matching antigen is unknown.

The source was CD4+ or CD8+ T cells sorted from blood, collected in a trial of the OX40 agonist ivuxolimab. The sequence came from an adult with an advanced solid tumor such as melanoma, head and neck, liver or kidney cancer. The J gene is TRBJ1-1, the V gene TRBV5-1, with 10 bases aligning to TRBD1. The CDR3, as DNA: TGCGCCAGCAGCTGGGGGACAGGGGCAATGAACACTGAAGCTTTCTTT. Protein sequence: CASSWGTGAMNTEAFF.